Given below is one TCR beta chain in context. The data were obtained in a study of blood T cell repertoires in COVID-19. Study in general: Donors in the United States, Italy and Spain gave samples during acute or convalescent COVID-19.

V shed 6 bases and J 7 bases; nucleotides not matched to a gene: 9. CDR3 length: 15 amino acids. The germline gives CDR1 SNHLY, CDR2 FYNNEI. The repertoire was sequenced with immunoSEQ multiplex PCR; TCRdb's copy has only in-frame clones and lacks some. The sample consists of tens of thousands of clones, 85% to 90% of them appearing once. The sequenced material came from peripheral blood. The chain recombines TRBV2 with TRBJ2-3; TRBD2 matches at 11 bases. This receptor was taken from a woman in her 70s with active COVID-19. The CDR3 nucleotides are TGTGCCAGCAGCGCTAATAGCGGGGGGGGCCATACGCAGTATTTT. The encoded protein is CASSANSGGGHTQYF. Supplemented by reference TRBV2 and TRBJ2-3, the full variable domain reads EPEVTQTPSHQVTQMGQEVILRCVPISNHLYFYWYRQILGQKVEFLVSFYNNEISEKSEIFDDQFSVERPDGSNFTLKIRSTKLEDSAMYFCASSANSGGGHTQYFGPGTRLTVL.